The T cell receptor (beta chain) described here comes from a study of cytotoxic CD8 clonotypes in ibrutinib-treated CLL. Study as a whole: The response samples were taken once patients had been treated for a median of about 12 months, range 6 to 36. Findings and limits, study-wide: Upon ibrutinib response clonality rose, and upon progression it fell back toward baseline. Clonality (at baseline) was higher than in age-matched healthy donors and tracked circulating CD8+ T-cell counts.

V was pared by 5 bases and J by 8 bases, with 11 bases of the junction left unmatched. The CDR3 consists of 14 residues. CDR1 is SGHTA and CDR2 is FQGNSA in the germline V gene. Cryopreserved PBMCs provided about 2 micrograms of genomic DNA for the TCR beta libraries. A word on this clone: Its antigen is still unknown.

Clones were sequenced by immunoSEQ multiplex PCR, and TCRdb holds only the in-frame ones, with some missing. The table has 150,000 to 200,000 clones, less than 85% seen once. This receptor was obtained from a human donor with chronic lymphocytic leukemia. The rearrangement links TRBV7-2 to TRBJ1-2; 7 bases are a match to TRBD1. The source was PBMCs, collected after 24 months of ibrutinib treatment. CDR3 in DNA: TGTGCCAGCAGCGGAGGGCGGACAGGCGGGGGCTACACCTTC. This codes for CASSGGRTGGGYTF.